The source of this T cell receptor beta chain is a study of siplizumab effects on memory and regulatory T cells. Profiled with immunoSEQ multiplex PCR; TCRdb holds only in-frame clones, not every one. The table records 95,000 to 110,000 clones, 85% to 95% of them present only once. The germline CDR1 and CDR2 sequences are MDHEN and SYDVKM. Trimming pared 8 bases from V and 4 bases from J, leaving 15 bases between. The CDR3 spans 14 residues. The chain uses TRBV28 and TRBJ2-1; D may correspond to TRBD1 or TRBD2 (6 bases each). The TCR was taken from a human donor in good health. What was sequenced was Tregs sorted from blood. CDR3 nucleotides: TGTGCCAGCCGGAGGGCAGGGGCATACAATGAGCAGTTCTTC. Translating gives CASRRAGAYNEQFF.